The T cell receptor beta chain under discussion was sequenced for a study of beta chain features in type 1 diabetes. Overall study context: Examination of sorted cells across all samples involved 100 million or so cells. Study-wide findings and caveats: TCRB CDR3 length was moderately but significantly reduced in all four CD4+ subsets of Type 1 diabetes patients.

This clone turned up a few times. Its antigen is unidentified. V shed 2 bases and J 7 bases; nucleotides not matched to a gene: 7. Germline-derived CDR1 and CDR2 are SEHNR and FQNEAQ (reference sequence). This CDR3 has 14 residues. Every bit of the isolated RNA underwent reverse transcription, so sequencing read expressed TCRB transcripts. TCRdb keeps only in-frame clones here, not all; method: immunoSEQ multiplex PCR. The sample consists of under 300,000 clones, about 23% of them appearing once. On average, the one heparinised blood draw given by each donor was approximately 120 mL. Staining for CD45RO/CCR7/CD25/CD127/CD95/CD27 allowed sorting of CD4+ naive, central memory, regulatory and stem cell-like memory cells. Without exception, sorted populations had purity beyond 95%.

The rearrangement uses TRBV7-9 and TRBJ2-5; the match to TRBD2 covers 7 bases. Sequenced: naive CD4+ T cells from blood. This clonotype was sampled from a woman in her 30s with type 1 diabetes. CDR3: CASSLYPPGGTQYF. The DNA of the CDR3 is TGTGCCAGCAGCTTATACCCGCCGGGGGGGACCCAGTACTTC.